This T cell receptor beta chain appears in the sequencing data of a study of blood T cell repertoires in COVID-19. As for the study in general: COVID-19 samples collected from the United States, Italy and Spain covered acute and convalescent phases. T cells, B-cell-depleted T cells, or PBMCs supplied cDNA or gDNA.

This clone was counted once. Per the original data handling: For nucleated cells, counts were estimated from reference gene primer amplification. Repertoires were generated with immunoSEQ multiplex PCR, while TCRdb's copy carries only in-frame clones and drops some. V, J and clone size reflect that table, while D and trimming were determined from the DNA. The sample has around 45,000 clones; around 79% are singletons. Trimming left V 8 bases short and J 0 bases short, with 10 bases between. The germline V gene has CDR1 ENHRY and CDR2 SYGVKD. This CDR3 comprises 13 residues. This chain joins TRBV10-3 and TRBJ2-5, with a possible D match to TRBD2 (6 bases). Input material: peripheral blood. The source of this sequence is a woman older than 75 with acute or convalescent COVID-19. CDR3 protein: CAISTGDQETQYF. In nucleotides, the CDR3 is TGTGCCATCTCAACGGGAGACCAAGAGACCCAGTACTTC.